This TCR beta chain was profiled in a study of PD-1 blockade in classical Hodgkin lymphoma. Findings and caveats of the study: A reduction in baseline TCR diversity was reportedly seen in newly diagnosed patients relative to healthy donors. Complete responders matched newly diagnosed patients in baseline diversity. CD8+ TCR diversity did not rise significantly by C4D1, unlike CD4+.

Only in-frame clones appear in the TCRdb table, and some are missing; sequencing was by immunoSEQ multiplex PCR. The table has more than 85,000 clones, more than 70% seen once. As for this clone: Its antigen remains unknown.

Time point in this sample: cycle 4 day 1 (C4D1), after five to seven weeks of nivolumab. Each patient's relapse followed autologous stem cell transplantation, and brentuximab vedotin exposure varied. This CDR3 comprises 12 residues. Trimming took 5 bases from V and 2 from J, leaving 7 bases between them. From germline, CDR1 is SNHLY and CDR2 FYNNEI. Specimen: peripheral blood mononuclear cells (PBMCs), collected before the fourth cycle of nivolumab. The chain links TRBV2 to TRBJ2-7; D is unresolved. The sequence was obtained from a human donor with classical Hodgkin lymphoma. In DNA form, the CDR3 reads TGTGCCAGCAGTACTAAGGCCTACGAGCAGTACTTC. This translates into CASSTKAYEQYF.